This T cell receptor beta chain was retrieved from a study of blood T cell repertoires in COVID-19. Across the study: The United States, Italy and Spain were the sources of the acute and convalescent COVID-19 samples.

Profiled with immunoSEQ multiplex PCR; TCRdb holds only in-frame clones, not every one. Here the sample spans roughly 38,000 clones, 65% to 85% being singletons. This CDR3 contains 13 residues. J was trimmed by 2 bases and V by 4 bases; bases with no gene match: 1. Germline CDR1 MNHEY, CDR2 SVGEGT. V gene TRBV6-2 or TRBV6-3 combines with J gene TRBJ1-2, with 7 bases lining up with TRBD1. This sequence originates from a man aged 55-75 years in a cohort sampled during active COVID-19. The sample was peripheral blood. This chain's CDR3 is CASSLGQNYGYTF. In DNA form, the CDR3 reads TGTGCCAGCAGTTTGGGACAGAACTATGGCTACACCTTC.